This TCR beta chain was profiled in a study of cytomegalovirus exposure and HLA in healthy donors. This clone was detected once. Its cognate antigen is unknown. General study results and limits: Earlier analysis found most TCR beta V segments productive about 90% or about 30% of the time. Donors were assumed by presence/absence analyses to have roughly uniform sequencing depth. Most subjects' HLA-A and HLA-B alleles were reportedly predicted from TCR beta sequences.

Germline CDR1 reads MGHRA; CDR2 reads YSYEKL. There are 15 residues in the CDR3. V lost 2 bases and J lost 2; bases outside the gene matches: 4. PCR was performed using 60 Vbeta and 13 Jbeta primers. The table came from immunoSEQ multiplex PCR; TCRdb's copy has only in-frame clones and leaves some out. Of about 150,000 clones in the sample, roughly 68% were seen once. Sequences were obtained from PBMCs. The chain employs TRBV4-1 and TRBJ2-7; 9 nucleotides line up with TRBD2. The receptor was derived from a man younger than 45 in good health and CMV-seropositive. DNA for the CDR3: TGCGCCAGCAGCCAATGGACTAGCGCAACCTACGAGCAGTACTTC. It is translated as CASSQWTSATYEQYF.